Presented here are 24 T cell receptor beta chains from one specimen sequenced in a study of blood T cell repertoires in COVID-19. Produced via immunoSEQ multiplex PCR; TCRdb's table is partial and in-frame only. Among 120,000 or so clones listed, about 88% were seen once. The source material was peripheral blood. Receptors originate from a man aged 50 to 59 with active COVID-19.

This clone was recorded a few times. At the DNA level, this CDR3 is encoded by other sequences in the same sample as well. The chain carries TRBV2 and TRBJ2-7; D is unresolved. This CDR3 is 12 amino acids long. Germline loops: CDR1 SNHLY, CDR2 FYNNEI. V shed 6 bases and J shed 0 bases, with 6 bases lying between them. The CDR3 bases are TGTGCCAGCAGCGGAGACTCCTACGAGCAGTACTTC. Residues: CASSGDSYEQYF. Full variable domain (remainder filled in from reference TRBV2 and TRBJ2-7): EPEVTQTPSHQVTQMGQEVILRCVPISNHLYFYWYRQILGQKVEFLVSFYNNEISEKSEIFDDQFSVERPDGSNFTLKIRSTKLEDSAMYFCASSGDSYEQYFGPGTRLTVT.

The V gene is TRBV5-1, the J gene TRBJ2-7; D is uncertain. Trimming removed 4 bases from V and 0 bases from J, with 5 bases in between. Per the germline V gene, CDR1 is SGHRS and CDR2 is YFSETQ. This CDR3 spans 12 amino acids. CDR3 DNA: TGCGCCAGCAGCGCGAGCTCCTACGAGCAGTACTTC. Its protein is CASSASSYEQYF.

Regarding this clone: At one end, the junction sequence differs from germline, possibly due to a read error. The CDR3 sequence: CATSDPSGQFLNF. CDR3 in DNA: TGTGCCACCAGTGATCCCTCGGGACAGTTCTTGAACTTC. The chain links TRBV24-1 to TRBJ2-5; 7 bases agree with TRBD1. This CDR3 is 13 amino acids long. Per the germline V gene, CDR1 is KGHDR and CDR2 is SFDVKD.

The gene calls are TRBV6-2 or TRBV6-3 and TRBJ2-5, with 10 nucleotides matching TRBD2. The germline V gene encodes CDR1 MNHEY and CDR2 SVGEGT. The ends lost 5 bases at V and 1 base at J; junction bases unmatched: 7. This CDR3 region has 16 residues. In DNA, the CDR3 is TGTGCCAGCAGTCCCCCCGGACTAGCGGTCCAAGAGACCCAGTACTTC. Residues: CASSPPGLAVQETQYF.

V gene TRBV7-2 combines with J gene TRBJ2-1, with D maybe TRBD2 (7 bases). This CDR3 region has 18 residues. In germline, CDR1 is SGHTA, CDR2 FQGNSA. V was pared by 2 bases and J by 8 bases, with 25 bases between. The CDR3 DNA reads as TGTGCCAGCAGCTTATTGGGAGGGGGAGCGGCCTCCCTATATGAGCAGTTCTTC. The encoded protein is CASSLLGGGAASLYEQFF.

The V call is TRBV5-8, the J call TRBJ1-5; 10 bases line up with TRBD1. The CDR3 covers 16 residues. The trim removed 0 bases at V and 4 bases at J, leaving 4 bases unmatched. Looked up from germline, CDR1 is SGHTS and CDR2 is YDEGEE. The CDR3 region is CASSLVGQGVNQPQHF. DNA of the CDR3: TGTGCCAGCAGCTTGGTTGGACAGGGGGTGAATCAGCCCCAGCATTTT. Looking up the rest from reference TRBV5-8 and TRBJ1-5 gives the full variable domain: EAGVTQSPTHLIKTRGQQATLRCSPISGHTSVYWYQQALGLGLQFLLWYDEGEERNRGNFPPRFSGRQFPNYSSELNVNALELEDSALYLCASSLVGQGVNQPQHFGDGTRLSIL.

This clone was observed once. This chain joins TRBV28 and TRBJ1-1; no reliable D call. The CDR3 spans 13 residues. V lost 7 bases and J 7 bases, leaving 16 bases between the germline ends. CDR1 MDHEN and CDR2 SYDVKM come from the germline V gene. The CDR3 region has the DNA TGTGCCAGCACCGAGGTAATGGTCAGTGAAGCTTTCTTT. Translating gives CASTEVMVSEAFF.

The V gene is TRBV11-2, the J gene TRBJ2-7; 12 nucleotides align to TRBD2. Trimming at V came to 5 bases and at J to 3 bases, leaving 5 bases not matched to a gene. This CDR3 region has 15 residues. In germline, CDR1 is SGHAT, CDR2 FQNNGV. The CDR3 here is CASSPQTSGGYEQYF. The CDR3 DNA sequence: TGTGCCAGCAGCCCTCAGACTAGCGGGGGCTACGAGCAGTACTTC.

The rearrangement links TRBV5-4 to TRBJ1-1; tentatively, D is TRBD1 (5 bases). The length of the CDR3 is 16 residues. V gave up 0 bases and J gave up 0 bases, with 12 bases separating them. The germline gives CDR1 SGHNT, CDR2 YYREEE (reference sequence). CDR3 DNA: TGTGCCAGCAGCTTGGGGACATCTCTTATGAACACTGAAGCTTTCTTT. It yields the protein CASSLGTSLMNTEAFF.

The rearrangement links TRBV7-3 to TRBJ2-1, with TRBD1 identical over 10 bases. The J segment lost 2 bases and the V segment lost 6 bases, leaving 7 bases of the junction unmatched. The V gene's germline CDR1 is SGHTA and CDR2 FQGTGA. The CDR3 has 16 residues. DNA of the CDR3: TGTGCCAGCAGTTCTGCCGGGACAGGGGCCTACAATGAGCAGTTCTTC. Translated, it gives CASSSAGTGAYNEQFF.

J is TRBJ2-5 and V is TRBV5-6; 7 nucleotides agree with TRBD1. The CDR3 consists of 15 residues. Per germline, CDR1 SGHDT and CDR2 YYEEEE. V dropped 0 bases and J dropped 8; count of bases not matched to a gene: 10. The CDR3 protein is CASSLEFGTVNTQYF. The CDR3 DNA sequence: TGTGCCAGCAGCTTGGAATTCGGGACAGTAAATACCCAGTACTTC.

The chain has TRBV11-2 and TRBJ2-5; D gene ambiguous. The germline CDR1 and CDR2 sequences are SGHAT and FQNNGV. V was pared by 1 base and J by 7 bases, with 4 bases between. This CDR3 has 11 amino acids. The CDR3 DNA reads TGTGCCAGCAGCTTAGCAGGGACCCAGTACTTC. Translated: CASSLAGTQYF.

The chain has TRBV7-9 and TRBJ2-5, with D perhaps TRBD1 (5 bases). Trimming pared 0 bases from V and 4 bases from J, leaving 6 bases between. This CDR3 has 13 amino acids. The germline V gene encodes CDR1 SEHNR and CDR2 FQNEAQ (reference sequence). In DNA form, the CDR3 reads TGTGCCAGCAGCTTAGCAGGGGTAGAGACCCAGTACTTC. The encoded protein is CASSLAGVETQYF. The entire variable domain, with the rest obtained from reference TRBV7-9 and TRBJ2-5, is as follows: DTGVSQNPRHKITKRGQNVTFRCDPISEHNRLYWYRQTLGQGPEFLTYFQNEAQLEKSRLLSDRFSAERPKGSFSTLEIQRTEQGDSAMYLCASSLAGVETQYFGPGTRLLVL.

The J gene is TRBJ2-5, the V gene TRBV5-1; 14 nucleotides align to TRBD2. The ends lost 0 bases at V and 1 base at J; junction bases unmatched: 2. Germline CDR1 and CDR2: SGHRS and YFSETQ. The CDR3 is made up of 17 amino acids. CDR3 in DNA: TGCGCCAGCAGCTTGGCCGGGACTAGCGGGGGCCAAGAGACCCAGTACTTC. The encoded protein is CASSLAGTSGGQETQYF.

J is TRBJ2-2 and V is TRBV6-5, with D perhaps matching TRBD1 (5 bases). With 6 bases removed from V and 6 bases from J, the gap between germline ends came to 14 bases. Germline V lookup: CDR1 MNHEY, CDR2 SVGAGI. This CDR3 spans 14 amino acids. CDR3 nucleotides: TGTGCCAGCAGGTCCGGGCCCAGGGCCGGGGAGCTGTTTTTT. Protein sequence: CASRSGPRAGELFF.

This clone was seen once. This chain links TRBV7-8 with TRBJ2-7, with TRBD1 as a possible D gene (5 bases). Trimming removed 1 base from V and 5 bases from J, with 21 bases in between. CDR3 length: 17 residues. The germline V gene has CDR1 SGHVS and CDR2 FQNEAQ. CDR3: CASSLDTGSLGVHEQYF. CDR3 bases: TGTGCCAGCAGCTTAGACACTGGTTCTCTAGGGGTACACGAGCAGTACTTC.

The chain couples TRBV9 to TRBJ1-1; D is perhaps TRBD1 (5 bases). Germline CDR1 and CDR2: SGDLS and YYNGEE. The CDR3 contains 14 residues. V lost 1 base and J lost 4, with 11 bases in between. Here the CDR3 DNA reads TGTGCCAGCAGCGTAAAGGGGCAGGTCACTGAAGCTTTCTTT. Its protein product is CASSVKGQVTEAFF.

The CDR3 DNA is TGTGCCAGCAGCTTCGAGGGTATCGGCACAGATACGCAGTATTTT. Protein: CASSFEGIGTDTQYF. J is TRBJ2-3 and V is TRBV7-3, with D perhaps TRBD2 (5 bases). Germline CDR1 is SGHTA and CDR2 is FQGTGA. V lost 3 bases and J lost 1, with 11 bases in between. This CDR3 has 15 amino acids.

CDR3 nucleotides: TGTGCCAGCAGCTTGGCCTCAGGGGCCGAGCAGTACTTC. Amino acid sequence: CASSLASGAEQYF. J is TRBJ2-7 and V is TRBV5-4; TRBD1 is a possible D gene (6 bases). The CDR3 spans 13 residues. Germline CDR1 SGHNT, CDR2 YYREEE (reference sequence). Trimming took 0 bases from V and 6 from J, leaving 10 bases between them.

The rearrangement links TRBV7-2 to TRBJ2-2; possible D gene TRBD2, 6 bases. CDR3 length equals 15 residues. Germline loops: CDR1 SGHTA, CDR2 FQGNSA. V gave up 5 bases and J gave up 4 bases, with 14 bases separating them. The CDR3 coding sequence is TGTGCCAGCAGCCTCGCGTTGGGGGGCACCGGGGAGCTGTTTTTT. Its protein product is CASSLALGGTGELFF.

J is TRBJ1-1 and V is TRBV19, with D possibly being TRBD1 (6 bases). Trimming removed 7 bases from V and 4 bases from J, with 19 bases in between. The germline gives CDR1 LNHDA, CDR2 SQIVND (reference sequence). The CDR3 runs 15 residues. CDR3 in amino acids: CASNPLGQPPTEAFF. The CDR3 DNA follows: TGTGCCAGTAATCCCCTAGGACAGCCCCCCACTGAAGCTTTCTTT.

This chain connects TRBV19 to TRBJ2-3, with TRBD1 identical over 9 bases. The CDR3 length is 15 residues. V trimming: 5 bases; J trimming: 1 base; junction bases outside the gene matches: 4. From germline, CDR1 is LNHDA and CDR2 SQIVND (reference sequence). CDR3 bases: TGTGCCAGTAGTGCGGGACAGGGACGCACAGATACGCAGTATTTT. As protein: CASSAGQGRTDTQYF. Filled out from reference TRBV19 and TRBJ2-3, the complete variable domain reads DGGITQSPKYLFRKEGQNVTLSCEQNLNHDAMYWYRQDPGQGLRLIYYSQIVNDFQKGDIAEGYSVSREKKESFPLTVTSAQKNPTAFYLCASSAGQGRTDTQYFGPGTRLTVL.

The genes are TRBV30 and TRBJ1-6, with a weak D call TRBD1 (6 bases). The CDR3 is 16 residues long. The V and J ends lost 5 bases and 0 bases respectively, with 14 bases between them. Per germline, CDR1 GTSNPN and CDR2 SVGIG (reference sequence). The CDR3 spells CAWPTGKSSYNSPLHF. The CDR3 DNA follows: TGTGCCTGGCCAACAGGGAAGAGCTCCTATAATTCACCCCTCCACTTT.

The chain combines TRBV11-3 with TRBJ2-1, with a tentative D call TRBD2 (5 bases). The germline CDR1 and CDR2 sequences are SGHNT and YENEEA. The CDR3 is 14 residues long. V was shortened by 4 bases and J by 5 bases, with 12 bases between the two germline ends. The chain's CDR3 is CASSSGWENNEQFF. CDR3 bases: TGTGCCAGCAGCTCCGGGTGGGAGAACAATGAGCAGTTCTTC. Filled out from reference TRBV11-3 and TRBJ2-1, the complete variable domain reads EAGVVQSPRYKIIEKKQPVAFWCNPISGHNTLYWYLQNLGQGPELLIRYENEEAVDDSQLPKDRFSAERLKGVDSTLKIQPAELGDSAVYLCASSSGWENNEQFFGPGTRLTVL.